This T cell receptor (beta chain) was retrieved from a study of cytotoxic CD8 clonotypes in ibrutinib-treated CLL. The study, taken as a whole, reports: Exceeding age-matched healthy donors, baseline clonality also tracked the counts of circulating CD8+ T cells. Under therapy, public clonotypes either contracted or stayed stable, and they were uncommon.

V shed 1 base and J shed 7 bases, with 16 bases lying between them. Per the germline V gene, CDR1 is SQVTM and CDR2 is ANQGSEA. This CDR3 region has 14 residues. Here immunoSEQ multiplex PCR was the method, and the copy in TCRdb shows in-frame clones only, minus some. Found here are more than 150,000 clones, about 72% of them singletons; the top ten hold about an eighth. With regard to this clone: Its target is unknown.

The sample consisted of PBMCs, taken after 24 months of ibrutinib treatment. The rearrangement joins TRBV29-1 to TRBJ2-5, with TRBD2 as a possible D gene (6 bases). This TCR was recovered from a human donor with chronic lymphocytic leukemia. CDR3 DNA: TGCAGCGTTGAAGCCCCTGGAGGAGGGGTGACCCAGTACTTC. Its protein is CSVEAPGGGVTQYF.